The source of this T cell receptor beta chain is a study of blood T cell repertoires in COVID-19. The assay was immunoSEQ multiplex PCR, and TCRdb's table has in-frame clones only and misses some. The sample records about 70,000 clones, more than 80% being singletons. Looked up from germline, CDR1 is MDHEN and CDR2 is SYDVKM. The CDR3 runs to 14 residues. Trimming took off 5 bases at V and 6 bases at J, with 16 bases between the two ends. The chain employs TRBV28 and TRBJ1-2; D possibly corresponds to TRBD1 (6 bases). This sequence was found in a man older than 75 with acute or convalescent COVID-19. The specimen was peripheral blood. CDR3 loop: CASSAPTGLDGYTF. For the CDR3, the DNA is TGTGCCAGCAGTGCCCCCACAGGGTTGGATGGCTACACCTTC.